Reported below is one TCR beta chain. Its antigen is unidentified. Healthy adults negative for HIV, lacking recent acute infections or vaccinations, served as donors. This sample is part of a study of shared clonotypes between healthy human individuals. Study-wide points: On the whole, naive subsets had larger estimated richness than memory subsets had. It was anticipated that sequencing depth would influence how many clonotypes donors shared. The genetic and exposure-history diversity represented was limited by few donors.

The CDR3 runs to 14 residues. Germline-derived CDR1 and CDR2 are SGHNT and YYREEE (reference sequence). Trimming took 7 bases from V and 3 from J, leaving 16 bases between them. The data were produced by immunoSEQ multiplex PCR, yet TCRdb's version contains in-frame clones alone and is incomplete. The table includes some 1.1 million clones, approximately 75% detected once. This TCR derives from a man aged 18 to 29 in good health. Some clones in this sample may be carry-over from other donors' samples. Sequenced: memory CD4+ T cells from PBMCs. The subset was: CD45RA-negative fraction. This sequence joins TRBV5-4 and TRBJ1-1, with unresolved D. The CDR3 reads CASQRNSADTEAFF. As DNA, the CDR3 is TGTGCCAGCCAACGCAACTCCGCGGACACTGAAGCTTTCTTT.